This entry features one T cell receptor (beta chain) sequence. The data are from a study of blood T cell repertoires in COVID-19. The wider study: T cells, B-cell-depleted T cells, or PBMCs supplied cDNA or gDNA.

Source study methods: Quantification of nucleated cells was approximated via reference gene primer amplification. Here immunoSEQ multiplex PCR was the method, and the copy in TCRdb shows in-frame clones only, minus some. Clonal size and the V and J genes are those of that table, whereas D and trimming came from the DNA. Among fewer than 200,000 clones listed, 82% were seen once. Participant ages covered about 18 to 95 years across 24 US areas. Researchers sorted participants into cohorts using their self-reported clinical history. Germline CDR1 and CDR2: LGHDT and YNNKEL (reference sequence). This CDR3 is 15 amino acids long. J lost 2 bases, V lost 3 bases, and 5 bases had no gene match.

What was sequenced was PBMCs or T cells enriched from blood (not recorded which). This TCR was recovered from a man aged 60 to 69 who had recovered from COVID-19. The rearrangement joins TRBV3-1 (or the pseudogene TRBV3-2) to TRBJ1-2, with 8 bases aligning to TRBD1. The CDR3 sequence is CASSHFRTGNYGYTF. Here the CDR3 DNA reads TGTGCCAGCAGCCACTTTCGGACAGGGAACTATGGCTACACCTTC.